This T cell receptor (beta chain) stems from a study of cytomegalovirus exposure and HLA in healthy donors (TCRdb year 2017). With respect to the entire study: According to an earlier analysis of around 600 of the donors, about 179 million T cells yielded 100 million or so unique TCR beta sequences and about 280 Gb of sequence data. To decide whether each TCR beta V gene segment behaved as functional or pseudogenic, an earlier analysis of approximately 590 of the donors relied on high-throughput TCR beta sequencing. To study patterns of TCR occurrence, a later analysis re-analyzed previously published TCR beta repertoires from several hundred donors and added high-resolution HLA genotyping. Among roughly 400 genotyped donors of the cohort, an average of roughly 230,000 unique TCR beta nucleotide sequences was sequenced per donor, of which about 18% were non-productive. To predict cytomegalovirus infection status, the study brought together high-throughput TCR immunosequencing, statistical association of individual TCRs with disease status, and machine learning. An early release that covered fewer than 800 HLA-typed donors contained approximately 300 gigabases of sequencing data and around 80 million unique TCR sequences. Of the 300 to 500 genotyped donors, 80% to 90% were placed in the genetic ancestry cluster associated with self-reported Caucasian donors. About 5 DR-DQ haplotypes were handled as single units for association and clustering, since linkage in the cohort was strong. Using immunosequencing, the study profiled T cell repertoires from about 620 subjects and related those repertoires to cytomegalovirus serostatus. Rather than drawing on any new phenotypic data, the later analysis identified candidate immune exposures from TCR beta sequences and the way those sequences occurred across donors. Donor age, sex, ethnicity and CMV serostatus were collected together with the repertoire data. A later genetic analysis took genome-wide SNP genotypes for about three fifths of the 666 donors and used that subset as a discovery cohort. The number of donors typed differed by locus, with about 629-640 for A, B, C, DRB1 and DQB1, roughly 550 for DQA1, 600 to 610 for DPA1, and over 400 for DPB1. Along with the roughly 710-subject first cohort, a separate validation cohort of over 90 different subjects was used. The study aimed to test whether signatures of past pathogen exposure could be identified by cataloging public T cell receptors. Both class I and class II loci were covered by HLA typing, at four-digit resolution. Every discovery cohort repertoire had been produced on one sequencing platform.

The library was produced with the immunoSEQ multiplex PCR assay. The multiplex PCR relied on a mix of 60 forward primers for TCR Vbeta segments and 13 reverse primers for TCR Jbeta segments. Amplification of the CDR3 region of rearranged TCR beta genes was performed with a multiplex PCR assay on genomic DNA. The Illumina HiSeq System was used to sequence the amplified TCR beta libraries as 87-base-pair reads. The original methods were these. A later analysis tallied roughly 76 million unique TCR beta chains across the 666 repertoires, and about 12 million of those chains were shared by two or more donors. To remove PCR and sequencing errors, raw reads were error-corrected and collapsed into unique sequences using a nearest-neighbor algorithm that merged closely related sequences. To assign V, D and J gene segments, CDR3 sequences were aligned to IMGT reference sequences. Each retained sequence needed at least a six-nucleotide match to both a V gene segment and a J gene segment. Rearrangements were called productive when the CDR3 lacked stop codons and stayed in frame with V and J; all others were non-productive. Following IMGT convention, CDR3 was defined as the stretch from the second conserved V-encoded cysteine to the conserved J-encoded phenylalanine. The earlier analysis of about 500 of the donors excluded sequences that lacked an unambiguous match to a single V gene segment. An earlier analysis of about 600 of the donors called V segments functional above 56.7% productive rearrangements and segregating when the between-donor standard deviation exceeded 5%. A statistical classification framework was built for diagnosing cytomegalovirus status from the catalog of TCR beta chain sequences. A later analysis assigned V and J genes by comparing TCR nucleotide sequences with IMGT/GENE-DB human TR gene sequences. The TCRdist pipeline was used in a later analysis to assign CDR3 sequences and most-parsimonious VDJ recombination scenarios. In a later analysis, each TCR beta chain was defined by its CDR3 amino acid sequence together with its V-gene family, and reads without a unique V-gene family were excluded. A later analysis removed 600 or so highly shared, low-generation-probability nucleotide sequences to deal with suspected cross-contamination and a sequencing artifact. For each public chain, a later analysis derived a clonal expansion index from normalized ranks of inferred template counts within each repertoire. Generation probabilities in a later analysis came from a VDJ recombination model fitted to out-of-frame rearrangements, and those results were checked against IGoR. Hypergeometric tests were used in a later analysis to score TCR-TCR, TCR-HLA and TCR-CMV co-occurrence, with a repertoire-size bias correction applied to the TCR pairs. To estimate false discovery rates, a later analysis permuted the HLA or CMV assignments 20 times. In a later analysis, co-occurring TCRs were grouped using DBSCAN, and TCRdist sequence similarity was added for clustering within HLA-allele-positive subsets. For co-occurrence clustering, repertoires with fewer than 30,000 or more than 120,000 public chains were excluded, along with a handful of repertoires with anomalous nucleotide sharing. This immuneACCESS table, as held by TCRdb, lists in-frame sequences with V and J called but not all clones. Of the missing ones, under half trace to an unresolved V gene in checked studies; the others have no known cause. V, J and clone size reflect that table, while D and trimming were determined from the DNA. This sample holds about 170,000 clones; approximately 78% were observed only once. Over 0.65% of the sample goes to the ten largest clones.

Note on this clone: The antigen this receptor binds is unknown. Base-call qualities are not available, and no considerably larger clone is one nucleotide away.

The cohort consisted of 670 or so healthy bone marrow donors. Cohort members were all nominally healthy when sampled, although unrecorded immune exposures were likely present. The donor tested CMV seronegative and was one of the 352 seronegative cohort members. Each donor provided a peripheral blood sample, and peripheral blood mononuclear cells were used for TCR beta sequencing. The Qiagen DNeasy Blood Extraction Kit was used to extract genomic DNA from the blood cell samples. A distance of 22 bases separates the germline ends of V and J, which lose 0 bases and 3 bases respectively. The germline V gene gives CDR1 as SGDLS and CDR2 as YYNGEE. Reading from cysteine to phenylalanine, the CDR3 counts 18 amino acids. Just CDR3 DNA is preserved here, 54 bases in frame from base 1. The paper's findings and limits, for the study overall: In a later analysis, 16,951 TCR beta sequences were associated with specific HLA alleles at a false discovery rate of 0.05. In a later genetic analysis, a missense DCLRE1C variant was associated with V-gene and J-gene trimming of TCR beta chains, and the association was replicated in an independent cohort. According to the authors, the approach could potentially be generalized to other disease states and immunological phenotypes. Immune exposure information for the cohort was limited to CMV serostatus. This cohort had only TCR beta chains sequenced, and the lack of alpha or paired-chain data limited which features could be detected. Most TCR sequences were seen in very few donors, while some public TCRs were found in many individuals. The classifier was reported to diagnose cytomegalovirus status with high specificity and sensitivity in both the original cohort and the validation cohort. Because counts were too low, approximately 18 rarely observed V segments, including chromosome 9 orphons, were excluded from the earlier analysis of roughly 580 of the donors. An earlier analysis of approximately 570 of the donors showed that most TCR beta V segments appeared in productive rearrangements either about 87% or about 30% of the time, which broadly matched IMGT annotations. In a later analysis, several top co-occurrence clusters were reported to appear linked to parvovirus B19, influenza, CMV and Epstein-Barr virus. Strong co-occurrence of HLA alleles, especially DR and DQ, made assigning TCR associations to individual alleles difficult. Correlated functional status among segregating V segments might be attributable to linkage disequilibrium, but an unknown experimental factor could not be ruled out. The 87-base-pair reads could not distinguish some IMGT-functional V segments, including TRBV6-2 and TRBV6-3, so those segments were excluded. A later analysis found that most CMV-associated TCR beta chains appeared HLA-restricted, with HLA associations seemingly driven largely by CMV exposure. In the study, some 160 TCR beta chains were listed as associated with cytomegalovirus. The presence/absence analyses assumed that sequencing depth was roughly uniform across donors, and that assumption may not be true. A later analysis found that TCR association rates varied across HLA loci, with DRB1 alleles showing the most associated TCRs and HLA-C alleles the fewest. Compared with the roughly 710-donor mean, donors in an Asian-associated ancestry cluster had fewer N-insertions in productive TCRs, according to a later genetic analysis. A later analysis found that HLA-associated TCR beta chains were more clonally expanded and had lower generation probabilities than equally common non-associated chains. The sequencing pipeline was judged likely to have produced a cluster of highly shared sequence variants as a technical artifact. A further reported finding was that TCR beta sequences accurately predicted the HLA-A and HLA-B alleles for most subjects in the first cohort. Because some donors lacked HLA typing at each locus, the association tests relied only on the typed subset. A few of the identified cytomegalovirus-associated TCR beta chains were confirmed in vitro to be specific for cytomegalovirus antigens.

This sequence originates from a woman aged 18 to 35 in good health and CMV-seronegative. The sequence links TRBV9 to TRBJ2-7, with TRBD2 tentatively as D gene (8 bases match). Sequenced material: PBMCs. The bases are TGTGCCAGCAGCGTAGTTGATCGGGAGGGGGCGAAAGGCTACGAGCAGTACTTC. Its product reads: CASSVVDREGAKGYEQYF. The entire variable domain, with the stretches around the CDR3 drawn from the reference TRBV9 and TRBJ2-7 proteins, is DSGVTQTPKHLITATGQRVTLRCSPRSGDLSVYWYQQSLDQGLQFLIQYYNGEERAKGNILERFSAQQFPDLHSELNLSSLELGDSALYFCASSVVDREGAKGYEQYFGPGTRLTVT.